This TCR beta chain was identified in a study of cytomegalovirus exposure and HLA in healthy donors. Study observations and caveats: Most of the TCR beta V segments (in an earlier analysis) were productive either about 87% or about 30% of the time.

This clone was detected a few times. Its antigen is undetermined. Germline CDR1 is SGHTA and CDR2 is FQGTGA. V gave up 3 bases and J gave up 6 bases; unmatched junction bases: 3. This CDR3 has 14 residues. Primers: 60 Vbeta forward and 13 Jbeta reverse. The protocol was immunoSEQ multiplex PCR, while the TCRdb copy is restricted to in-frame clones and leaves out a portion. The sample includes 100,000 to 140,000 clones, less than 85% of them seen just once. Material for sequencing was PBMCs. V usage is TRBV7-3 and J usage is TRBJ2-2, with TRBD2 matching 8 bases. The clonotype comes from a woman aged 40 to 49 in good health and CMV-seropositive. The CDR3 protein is CASSFGRGAGELFF. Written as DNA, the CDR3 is TGTGCCAGCAGCTTCGGGCGGGGGGCCGGGGAGCTGTTTTTT.